This T cell receptor beta chain was identified in a study of identical twins. About this clonotype itself: Its antigen remains unidentified. One end of the junction varies from germline; a read error may be responsible.

Unique molecular identifiers were present on the cDNA, which also gained a universal primer site by template switching. TCRdb ran MiXCR on the 5' RACE reads and lists one entry per CDR3 protein. The table records around 1.7 million distinct CDR3 sequences, about 31% of them present only once. This CDR3 has 11 residues. CDR1 is SEHNR, CDR2 FQNEAQ, per germline (reference sequence). Study observations and caveats: Within cord blood, abundant beta clonotypes carried fewer insertions, but memory repertoires showed no such trend. Out-of-frame alpha sequences shared by twins were enriched for low generation probability. Conclusions leaned on cross-sectional statistical analysis and did not track the same donors over time.

The receptor's source is a newborn girl in good health. Sequenced input: cord blood. This chain joins TRBV7-9 and TRBJ1-1; D not certain. For the CDR3, the DNA is TGTACCAGCAGCTCAGACACTGAAGCTTTCTTT. It encodes CTSSSDTEAFF.